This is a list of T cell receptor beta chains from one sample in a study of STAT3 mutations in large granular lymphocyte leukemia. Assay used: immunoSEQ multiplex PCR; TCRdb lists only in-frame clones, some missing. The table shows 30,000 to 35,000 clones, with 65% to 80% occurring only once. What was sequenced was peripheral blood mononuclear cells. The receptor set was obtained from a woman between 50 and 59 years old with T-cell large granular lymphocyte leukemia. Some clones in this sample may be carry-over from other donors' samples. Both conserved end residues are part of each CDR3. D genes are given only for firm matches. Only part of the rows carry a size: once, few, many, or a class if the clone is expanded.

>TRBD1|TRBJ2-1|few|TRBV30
TGTGCCTGGAGTCGGGACAGGGTGAATGAGCAGTTCTTC
CAWSRDRVNEQFF
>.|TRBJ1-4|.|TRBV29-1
TGCAGCGCCATACAGGCTACTAATGAAAAACTGTTTTTT
CSAIQATNEKLFF
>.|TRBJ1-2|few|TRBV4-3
TGCGCCAGCAGCTTTGGGACCCAGGACTATGGCTACACCTTC
CASSFGTQDYGYTF
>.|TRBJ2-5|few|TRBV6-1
TGTGCCAGCAGTGAAGATCCGGGACGAGAGACCCAGTACTTC
CASSEDPGRETQYF
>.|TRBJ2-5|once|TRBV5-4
TGTGCCAGCAGCGCGGACTGGTATTTAGACGGCCAGTACTTC
CASSADWYLDGQYF
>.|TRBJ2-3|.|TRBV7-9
TGTGCCAGCAGCTCGCGGGGTGCCGGTGGACGTCGGGTGTATTTT
CASSSRGAGGRRVYF
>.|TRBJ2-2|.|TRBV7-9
TGTGCCAGCAGCTACCAAACCAGTATCTGGGAGCTGTTTTTT
CASSYQTSIWELFF
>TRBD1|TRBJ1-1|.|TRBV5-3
TGTGCCAGAAGATATGGGACAGCCTGCAGGAACACTGAAGCTTTCTTT
CARRYGTACRNTEAFF
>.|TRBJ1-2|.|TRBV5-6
TGTGCCAGCAGCCTACAGGATATAGGCTACACCTTC
CASSLQDIGYTF
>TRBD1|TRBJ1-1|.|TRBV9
TGTGCCAGCAGCTCCCAGGGGGTGGGCACTGAAGCTTTCTTT
CASSSQGVGTEAFF
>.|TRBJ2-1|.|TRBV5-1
TGCGCCAGCAGCGCCGGACAGAGGAGCTCCTACAATGAGCAGTTCTTC
CASSAGQRSSYNEQFF
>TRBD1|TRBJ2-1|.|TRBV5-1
TGCGCCAGCAGCTTGGCAGGGACAGTGCCCTACAATGAGCAGTTCTTC
CASSLAGTVPYNEQFF
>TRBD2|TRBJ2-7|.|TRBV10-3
TGTGCCATGCAAGGTAGCGGGAGAACAGGCGAGCAGTACTTC
CAMQGSGRTGEQYF
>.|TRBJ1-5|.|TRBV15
TGTGCCACCAGCAGAGGATCAGGGCATGAACAGCCCCAGCATTTT
CATSRGSGHEQPQHF
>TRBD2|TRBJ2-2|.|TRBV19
TGTGCCAGTAGTATAGCGGGAGGATCCGGGGAGCTGTTTTTT
CASSIAGGSGELFF
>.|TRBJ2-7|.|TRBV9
TGTGCCAGCAGCGTAGACGGGAGTAGCGACGAGCAGTACTTC
CASSVDGSSDEQYF
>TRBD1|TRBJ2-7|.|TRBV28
TGTGCCAGCAGTTTCTCGGGGCGGGACAGGAACTACGAGCAGTACTTC
CASSFSGRDRNYEQYF
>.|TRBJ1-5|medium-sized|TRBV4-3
TGCGCCAGCAGCCTGGACAGATTCAATCAGCCCCAGCATTTT
CASSLDRFNQPQHF
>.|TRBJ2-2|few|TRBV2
TGTGCCAGCAGTTGGGGACATTTAACCGGGGAGCTGTTTTTT
CASSWGHLTGELFF
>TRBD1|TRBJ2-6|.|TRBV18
TGTGCCAGCTCACCGCCCCAGGGGGCGGTGGGGGCCAACGTCCTGACTTTC
CASSPPQGAVGANVLTF
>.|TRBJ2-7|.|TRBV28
TGTGCCAGCAGATCCCAGTACTACGAGCAGTACTTC
CASRSQYYEQYF
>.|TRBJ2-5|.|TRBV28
TGTGCCAGCAGTTTATCAACGGTGGAAGAGACCCAGTACTTC
CASSLSTVEETQYF
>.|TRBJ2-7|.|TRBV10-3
TGTGCCATCAGCGCCGCGGGACAGAGCTACGAGCAGTACTTC
CAISAAGQSYEQYF
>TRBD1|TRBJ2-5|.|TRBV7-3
TGTGCCAGCAGCCCCACAGGGGGGGAGACCCAGTACTTC
CASSPTGGETQYF
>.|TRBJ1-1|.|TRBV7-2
TGTGCCAGCAGCTTTGGGCAGCTTGAAGCTTTCTTT
CASSFGQLEAFF
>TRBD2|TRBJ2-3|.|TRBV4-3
TGCGCCAGCAGCCGCGTACTAGCGGTTAGCACAGATACGCAGTATTTT
CASSRVLAVSTDTQYF
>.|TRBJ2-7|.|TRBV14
TGTGCCAGCAGCCAAGTAACGGTGATGAGCTCCTACGAGCAGTACTTC
CASSQVTVMSSYEQYF
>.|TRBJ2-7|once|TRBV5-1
TGCGCCAGCAGCTTGGACAGCTACTACGAGCAGTACTTC
CASSLDSYYEQYF
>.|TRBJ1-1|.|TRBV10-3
TGTGCCATCAGTGACGTTGGGGGGAACACTGAAGCTTTCTTT
CAISDVGGNTEAFF
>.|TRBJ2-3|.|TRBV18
TGTGCCAGCTCACCCGGTGCAGATACGCAGTATTTT
CASSPGADTQYF
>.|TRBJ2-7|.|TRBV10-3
TGTGCCATCAGTGACTCCTCCCCAAAGCAGTACTTC
CAISDSSPKQYF
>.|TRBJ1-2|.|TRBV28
TGTGCCAGCAGCACCATCCAGAGCAACTATGGCTACACCTTC
CASSTIQSNYGYTF
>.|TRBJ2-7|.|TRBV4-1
TGCGCCAGCAGCCAAGTCGGGAGCTCCTACGAGCAGTACTTC
CASSQVGSSYEQYF
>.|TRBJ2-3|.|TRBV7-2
TGTGCCAGCAGCCCCAGGGGGAGGTCGCTGAATACGCAGTATTTT
CASSPRGRSLNTQYF
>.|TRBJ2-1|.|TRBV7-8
TGTGCCAGCAGCTTAGGGTGGCTCACTGCCTCCTACAATGAGCAGTTCTTC
CASSLGWLTASYNEQFF
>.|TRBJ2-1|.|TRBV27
TGTGCCAGCAGTTTATCGAGCGTAACTTACAATGAGCAGTTCTTC
CASSLSSVTYNEQFF
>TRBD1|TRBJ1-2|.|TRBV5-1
TGCGCCAGCAGCTCCTCATTGGGACAGGGGGCGGTCTATGGCTACACCTTC
CASSSSLGQGAVYGYTF
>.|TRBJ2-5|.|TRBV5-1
TGCGCCAGCAGCTTGGGCGGACAGGGCGGGAGACAAGAGACCCAGTACTTC
CASSLGGQGGRQETQYF
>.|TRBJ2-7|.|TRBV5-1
TGCGCCAGCAGCCAGGGAACCTACGAGCAGTACTTC
CASSQGTYEQYF
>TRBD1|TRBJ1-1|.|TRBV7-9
TGTGCCAGCAGCTTAATGGGCGGTGGGACAGCGAACACTGAAGCTTTCTTT
CASSLMGGGTANTEAFF
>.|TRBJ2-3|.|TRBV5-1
TGCGCCAGCAGCTTGGCCGCTACTACAGATACGCAGTATTTT
CASSLAATTDTQYF
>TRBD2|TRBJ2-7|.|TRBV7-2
TGTGCCAGCAGCCGGACTAGCGGAGGATACGAGCAGTACTTC
CASSRTSGGYEQYF
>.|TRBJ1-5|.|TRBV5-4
TGTGCCAGCAGCCAAGATCCACACAGCTTTAATCAGCCCCAGCATTTT
CASSQDPHSFNQPQHF
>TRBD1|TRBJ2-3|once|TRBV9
TGTGCCAGCAGCGAAGGGACAGGGACAGGAGATACGCAGTATTTT
CASSEGTGTGDTQYF
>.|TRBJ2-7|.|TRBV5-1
TGCGCCAGCAGCTTGGCCGGGACACCTTACGAGCAGTACTTC
CASSLAGTPYEQYF
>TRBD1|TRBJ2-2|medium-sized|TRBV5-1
TGCGCCAGCAGCCCTACAGGGGACACCGGGGAGCTGTTTTTT
CASSPTGDTGELFF
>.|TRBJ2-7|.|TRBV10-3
TGTGCCATCAGTGAGGGGGGCTACGAGCAGTACTTC
CAISEGGYEQYF
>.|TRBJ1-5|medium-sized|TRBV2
TGTGCCAGCAGTACACAGAGTTTTAGCAATCAGCCCCAGCATTTT
CASSTQSFSNQPQHF
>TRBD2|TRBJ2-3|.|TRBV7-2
TGTGCCAGCAGATCGGGAGGGCCGGGCACAGATACGCAGTATTTT
CASRSGGPGTDTQYF
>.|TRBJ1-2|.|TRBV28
TGTGCCAGCAGTTTAGGAGGGGCAGCCCTAATCCCTAACTATGGCTACACCTTC
CASSLGGAALIPNYGYTF
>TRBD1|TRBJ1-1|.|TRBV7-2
TGTGCCAGCAGCTTAAGTTTCGGGACAGGGGGTGAAGCTTTCTTT
CASSLSFGTGGEAFF
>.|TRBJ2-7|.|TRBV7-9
TGTGCCAGCAGCCTAGTACAGGCTCTACCCTACGAGCAGTACTTC
CASSLVQALPYEQYF
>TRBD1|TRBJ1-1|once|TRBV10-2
TGCGCCAGCAGTGAGCGACAGGGGGCAACTGAAGCTTTCTTT
CASSERQGATEAFF
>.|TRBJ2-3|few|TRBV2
TGTGCCAGCAGTCTAGGCGGCGCAGATACGCAGTATTTT
CASSLGGADTQYF